This T cell receptor (beta chain) was observed in a study of cytomegalovirus exposure and HLA in healthy donors. Across the whole study: It was reported in a later analysis that the 90 to 150 validation repertoires used the same platform as the roughly 700 first-cohort repertoires.

The CDR3 spans 12 residues. Germline V lookup: CDR1 SNHLY, CDR2 FYNNEI. V lost 7 bases and J lost 6, with 13 bases in between. Whole-study findings and limits: The tendency of first-cohort TCR clusters to co-occur in the 100 to 150 validation repertoires emerged from a later analysis. Despite most TCR sequences being rare, some public TCRs occurred in many donors. 150 or so TCR beta chains were listed as cytomegalovirus-associated.

In this sample, this clone turned up a few times. Its antigen remains unknown. The method was immunoSEQ multiplex PCR; TCRdb's version includes in-frame clones alone and lacks a portion of them. Counted here are some 130,000 clones, about 80% occurring once; the ten biggest clones make up about 32%. Sequenced sample: PBMCs. V and J are TRBV2 and TRBJ2-7; TRBD1 might be the D (6 bases). The TCR comes from a man aged 30 to 39 in good health and CMV-seropositive. The CDR3 protein is CASNKGETEQYF. As DNA, the CDR3 is TGTGCCAGCAACAAGGGGGAGACCGAGCAGTACTTC.